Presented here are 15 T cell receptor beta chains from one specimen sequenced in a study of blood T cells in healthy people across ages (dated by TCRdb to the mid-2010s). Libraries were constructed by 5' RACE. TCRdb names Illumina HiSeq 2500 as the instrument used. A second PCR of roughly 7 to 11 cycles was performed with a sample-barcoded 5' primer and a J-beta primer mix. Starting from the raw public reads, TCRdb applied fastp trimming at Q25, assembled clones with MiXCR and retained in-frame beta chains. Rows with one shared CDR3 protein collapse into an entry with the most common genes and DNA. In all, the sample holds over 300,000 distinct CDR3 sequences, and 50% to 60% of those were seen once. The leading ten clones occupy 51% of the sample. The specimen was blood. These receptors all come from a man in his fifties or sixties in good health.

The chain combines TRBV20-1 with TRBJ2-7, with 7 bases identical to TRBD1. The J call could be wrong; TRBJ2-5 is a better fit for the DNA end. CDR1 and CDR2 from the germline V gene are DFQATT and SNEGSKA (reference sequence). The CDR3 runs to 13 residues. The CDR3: CSAFRQGKETQYF. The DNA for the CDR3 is TGCAGTGCTTTTCGACAGGGTAAAGAGACCCAGTACTTC.

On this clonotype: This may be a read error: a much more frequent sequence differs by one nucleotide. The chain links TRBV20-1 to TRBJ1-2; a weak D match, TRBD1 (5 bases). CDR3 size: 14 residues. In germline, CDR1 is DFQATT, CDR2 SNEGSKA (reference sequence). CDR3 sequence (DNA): TGCAGTACTAGAGCCCCGGGGCAGTCAGATGGCTACACCTTC. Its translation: CSTRAPGQSDGYTF.

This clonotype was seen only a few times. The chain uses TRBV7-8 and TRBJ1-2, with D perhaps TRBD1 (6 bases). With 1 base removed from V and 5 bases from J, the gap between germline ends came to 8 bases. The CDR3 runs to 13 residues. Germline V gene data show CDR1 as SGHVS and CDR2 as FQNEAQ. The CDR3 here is CASSLGGAYGYTF. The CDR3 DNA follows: TGTGCCAGCAGCTTAGGGGGGGCATATGGCTACACCTTC. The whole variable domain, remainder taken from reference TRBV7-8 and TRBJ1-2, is GAGVSQSPRYKVAKRGQDVALRCDPISGHVSLFWYQQALGQGPEFLTYFQNEAQLDKSGLPSDRFFAERPEGSVSTLKIQRTQQEDSAVYLCASSLGGAYGYTFGSGTRLTVV.

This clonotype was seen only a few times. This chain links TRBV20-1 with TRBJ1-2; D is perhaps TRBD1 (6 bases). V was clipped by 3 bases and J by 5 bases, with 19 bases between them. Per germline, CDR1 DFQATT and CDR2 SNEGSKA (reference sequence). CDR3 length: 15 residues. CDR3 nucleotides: TGCAGTGCTAGCCTGGGGGGGGGGCGAGGGTATGGCTACACCTTC. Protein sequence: CSASLGGGRGYGYTF.

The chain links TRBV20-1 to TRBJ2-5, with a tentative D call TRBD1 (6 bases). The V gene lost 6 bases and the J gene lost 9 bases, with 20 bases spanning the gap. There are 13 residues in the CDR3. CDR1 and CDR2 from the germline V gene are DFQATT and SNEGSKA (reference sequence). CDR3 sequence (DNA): TGCAGTGCCCTTAGGGGGACGGGTGAGGCCCAGTACTTC. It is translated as CSALRGTGEAQYF.

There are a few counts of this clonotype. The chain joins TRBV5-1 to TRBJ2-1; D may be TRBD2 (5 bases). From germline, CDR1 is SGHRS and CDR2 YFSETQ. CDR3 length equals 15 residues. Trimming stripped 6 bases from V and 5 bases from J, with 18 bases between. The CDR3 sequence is CASKRSSGQNNEQFF. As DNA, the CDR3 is TGCGCCAGCAAGAGATCGAGCGGCCAGAACAATGAGCAGTTCTTC.

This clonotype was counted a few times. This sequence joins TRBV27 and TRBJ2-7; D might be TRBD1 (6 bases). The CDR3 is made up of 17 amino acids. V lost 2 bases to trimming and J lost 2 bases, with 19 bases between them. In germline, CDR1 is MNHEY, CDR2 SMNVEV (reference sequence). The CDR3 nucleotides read TGTGCCAGCAGTTTACTGCAACCTCGGGACACCACCTACGAGCAGTACTTC. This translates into CASSLLQPRDTTYEQYF.

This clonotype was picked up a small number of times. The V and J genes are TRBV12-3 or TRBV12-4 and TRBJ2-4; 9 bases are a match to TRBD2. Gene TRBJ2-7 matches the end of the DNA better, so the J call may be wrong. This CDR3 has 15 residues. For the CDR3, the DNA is TGTGCCAGCAGTTGGGTCGCTAGCGGGGTTTACGAGCAGTACTTC. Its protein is CASSWVASGVYEQYF.

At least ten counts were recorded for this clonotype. The CDR3 loop reads CASSLRTPGTGPRLAGVVHEQYF. In nucleotides, the CDR3 is TGTGCCAGCAGCTTAAGAACCCCAGGGACAGGCCCCCGACTAGCGGGAGTCGTCCACGAGCAGTACTTC. The chain recombines TRBV11-2 with TRBJ2-7; 12 bases agree with TRBD2. CDR3 length: 23 residues. The germline gives CDR1 SGHAT, CDR2 FQNNGV. V lost 2 bases and J lost 5; bases outside the gene matches: 28.

The CDR3 region has the DNA TGTGCCTGGAAGGCTGCGTCCAATGAGCAGTACTTC. The encoded protein is CAWKAASNEQYF. The rearrangement joins TRBV30 to TRBJ2-5; D unclear. Per the germline V gene, CDR1 is GTSNPN and CDR2 is SVGIG (reference sequence). The CDR3 totals 12 residues. Deletions cut 4 bases from V and 11 bases from J, with 17 bases between.

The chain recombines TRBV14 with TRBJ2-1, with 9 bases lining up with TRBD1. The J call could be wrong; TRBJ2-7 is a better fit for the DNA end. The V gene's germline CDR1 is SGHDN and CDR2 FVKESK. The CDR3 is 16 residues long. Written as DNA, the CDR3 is TGTGCCAGCAGCCAGGGGACAGGGAGGTTATCCTACGAGCAGTACTTC. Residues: CASSQGTGRLSYEQYF.

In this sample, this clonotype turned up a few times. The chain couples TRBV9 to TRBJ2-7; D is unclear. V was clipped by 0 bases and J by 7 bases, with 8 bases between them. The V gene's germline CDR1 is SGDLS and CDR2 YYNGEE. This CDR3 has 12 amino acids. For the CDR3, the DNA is TGTGCCAGCAGCGTAGGGACGGAAGAGCAGTACTTC. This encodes CASSVGTEEQYF.

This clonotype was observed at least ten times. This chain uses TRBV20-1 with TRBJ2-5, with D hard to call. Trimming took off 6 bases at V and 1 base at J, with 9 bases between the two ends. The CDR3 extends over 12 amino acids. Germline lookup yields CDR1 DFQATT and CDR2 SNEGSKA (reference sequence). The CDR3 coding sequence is TGCAGTGCCCCCCAAGGCCAAGAGACCCAGTACTTC. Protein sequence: CSAPQGQETQYF.

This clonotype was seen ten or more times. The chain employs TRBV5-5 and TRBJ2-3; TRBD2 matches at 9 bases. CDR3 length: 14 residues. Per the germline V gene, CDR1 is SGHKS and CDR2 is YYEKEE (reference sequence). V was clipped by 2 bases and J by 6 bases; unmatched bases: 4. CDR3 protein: CASSFRTSVDTQYF. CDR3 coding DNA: TGTGCCAGCAGCTTCCGGACTAGCGTGGATACGCAGTATTTT.

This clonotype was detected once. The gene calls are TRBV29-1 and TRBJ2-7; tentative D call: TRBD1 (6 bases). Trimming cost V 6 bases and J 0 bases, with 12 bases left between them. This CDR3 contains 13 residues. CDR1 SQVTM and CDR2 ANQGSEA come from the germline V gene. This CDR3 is CSVGDTRSYEQYF. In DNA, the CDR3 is TGCAGCGTGGGGGACACGCGCTCCTACGAGCAGTACTTC.